The entry below describes one TCR beta chain. Repertoires were generated with immunoSEQ multiplex PCR, while TCRdb's copy carries only in-frame clones and drops some. The data hold approximately 100,000 clones, with about 89% observed a single time. The sample comes from a study of blood T cell repertoires in COVID-19. Sequences were obtained from peripheral blood. The clonotype originates from a woman aged 55-70 years with acute or convalescent COVID-19.

This chain's CDR3 is CASAPISGLGELFF. CDR3 DNA: TGTGCCAGCGCCCCGATAAGCGGCCTAGGGGAGCTGTTTTTT. The chain joins TRBV9 to TRBJ2-2, with D possibly TRBD2 on 5 matching bases. The CDR3 is made up of 14 amino acids. V was cut by 7 bases and J by 8 bases, with 18 bases left in between. Germline lookup yields CDR1 SGDLS and CDR2 YYNGEE. The full variable domain, with the rest looked up from reference TRBV9 and TRBJ2-2, is DSGVTQTPKHLITATGQRVTLRCSPRSGDLSVYWYQQSLDQGLQFLIQYYNGEERAKGNILERFSAQQFPDLHSELNLSSLELGDSALYFCASAPISGLGELFFGEGSRLTVL.